Only a few counts were recorded for the clone carrying this T cell receptor (beta chain). Its matching antigen is unknown. The sample belongs to a study of beta chain features in type 1 diabetes. The isolated RNA, all of it, was reverse transcribed, so expressed TCRB transcripts were what got sequenced. Generated by immunoSEQ multiplex PCR, the TCRdb table keeps only in-frame clones and is missing some. The sample holds about 160,000 clones, 7% to 10% seen once. This CDR3 is built from 16 residues. V lost 1 base to trimming and J lost 4 bases, with 16 bases between them. The germline V gene has CDR1 SEHNR and CDR2 FQNEAQ (reference sequence). Study-wide results and caveats: Researchers could not determine here whether HLA type influences TCRB rearrangement.

The chain is built from TRBV7-9 and TRBJ1-2; possibly TRBD1 for D (6 bases). This sequence originates from a woman aged 18-29 years in good health. The specimen sequenced was central memory CD4+ T cells from blood. CDR3 nucleotides: TGTGCCAGCAGCTTAGTTACAGGGAGTCGGCTCTATGGCTACACCTTC. Its protein is CASSLVTGSRLYGYTF.